These T cell receptor beta chains were read from a single sample in a study of identical twins. MiXCR was run by TCRdb on the 5' RACE reads, yielding one entry per CDR3 protein. The table has over 550,000 distinct CDR3 sequences, around 7.5% seen once. This sample also appeared in a second study, on yellow fever vaccine responses in identical twins.

The specimen was PBMCs. These receptors came from a woman younger than 30 in good health. Both conserved end residues are part of each CDR3. The D gene is left open where the match is weak. Rows give clone size only sometimes, using once, few, many, or a class for an expanded clone.

clone_size: few
d_call: NA
v_call: TRBV7-8
j_call: TRBJ2-2
cdr3_aa: CASSLISSRVRPGGELFF
cdr3_nt: TGTGCCAGCAGCTTAATTAGCTCCCGAGTTCGTCCCGGCGGGGAGCTGTTTTTT

clone_size: NA
d_call: TRBD1
v_call: TRBV20-1
j_call: TRBJ2-4
cdr3_aa: CSAGKTGGAGNIQYF
cdr3_nt: TGCAGTGCCGGAAAGACAGGGGGCGCGGGAAACATTCAGTACTTC

clone_size: few
d_call: NA
v_call: TRBV7-9
j_call: TRBJ2-2
cdr3_aa: CASSPPTGLRFGGELFF
cdr3_nt: TGTGCCAGCAGCCCCCCGACAGGACTCCGGTTTGGCGGGGAGCTGTTTTTT

clone_size: many
d_call: NA
v_call: TRBV6-5
j_call: TRBJ1-6
cdr3_aa: CASSYSPGGSPLHF
cdr3_nt: TGTGCCAGCAGTTACTCCCCGGGAGGGTCACCCCTCCACTTT

clone_size: few
d_call: NA
v_call: TRBV12-3/TRBV12-4
j_call: TRBJ1-6
cdr3_aa: CATSPGASLHF
cdr3_nt: TGTGCCACCTCGCCGGGGGCGTCCCTCCACTTT

clone_size: NA
d_call: NA
v_call: TRBV6-1
j_call: TRBJ2-2
cdr3_aa: CASTGQENTGELFF
cdr3_nt: TGTGCCAGCACTGGGCAGGAGAACACCGGGGAGCTGTTTTTT

clone_size: NA
d_call: NA
v_call: TRBV7-8
j_call: TRBJ2-3
cdr3_aa: CASSLPDEGGTDTQYF
cdr3_nt: TGTGCCAGCAGCTTACCAGACGAAGGGGGGACAGATACGCAGTATTTT

clone_size: NA
d_call: NA
v_call: TRBV11-2
j_call: TRBJ2-2
cdr3_aa: CASSPSEGAGELFF
cdr3_nt: TGTGCCAGCAGCCCGTCGGAAGGGGCCGGGGAGCTGTTTTTT

clone_size: few
d_call: TRBD2
v_call: TRBV12-3/TRBV12-4
j_call: TRBJ2-3
cdr3_aa: CASSILAGAIDTQYF
cdr3_nt: TGTGCCAGCAGTATCCTAGCGGGAGCGATAGATACGCAGTATTTT

clone_size: many
d_call: TRBD1
v_call: TRBV28
j_call: TRBJ2-6
cdr3_aa: CASRYGPGTGTGANVLTF
cdr3_nt: TGTGCCAGCAGATACGGACCCGGGACAGGGACTGGGGCCAACGTCCTGACTTTC

clone_size: many
d_call: TRBD2
v_call: TRBV10-3
j_call: TRBJ2-1
cdr3_aa: CAISEAGGAYNEQFF
cdr3_nt: TGTGCCATCAGTGAGGCGGGAGGCGCCTACAATGAGCAGTTCTTC